The T cell receptor (beta chain) under discussion was sequenced for a study of OX40 agonist ivuxolimab in advanced cancers. Only in-frame clones appear in the TCRdb table, and some are missing; sequencing was by immunoSEQ multiplex PCR. The table lists about 82,000 clones, over 85% of them singletons. Patients were excluded for autoimmune disease history or systemic immunosuppression. Sequenced material: CD4+ or CD8+ T cells sorted from blood, taken in a trial of the OX40 agonist ivuxolimab. This receptor was taken from an adult with an advanced solid tumor such as melanoma, head and neck, liver or kidney cancer.

The CDR3 protein is CASSFSPSGTNTQYF. CDR3 in DNA: TGTGCCAGCAGTTTTTCACCTAGCGGTACGAATACGCAGTATTTT. The chain is built from TRBV6-5 and TRBJ2-3, with 7 bases lining up with TRBD2. CDR3 length: 15 amino acids. After removal of 4 bases from V and 7 bases from J, the junction contained 11 bases not matched to a gene. In germline, CDR1 is MNHEY, CDR2 SVGAGI.